This T cell receptor beta chain was identified during a study of cytomegalovirus exposure and HLA in healthy donors (TCRdb year 2017). Study-level background: An earlier analysis of roughly 570 of the donors reported about 280 Gb of sequence data and around 100 million unique TCR beta sequences obtained from about 200 million T cells. On average, around 240,000 unique TCR beta nucleotide sequences were sequenced per donor among roughly 430 genotyped donors of the cohort, with 15% to 20% of those sequences being non-productive. Donor age, sex, ethnicity and CMV serostatus were compiled together with the repertoire data. Because of strong linkage in the cohort, 5 or 6 DR-DQ haplotypes were treated as single units for association and clustering. The number of typed donors differed by locus: roughly 620-630 for A, B, C, DRB1 and DQB1; some 540 for DQA1; some 610 for DPA1; and roughly 490 for DPB1. A later genetic analysis used genome-wide SNP genotypes for about three fifths of the 666 donors, treating that subset as a discovery cohort. An early release covering more than 500 HLA-typed donors comprised about 300 gigabases of sequencing data and 65 million to 100 million unique TCR sequences. Among the roughly 390 genotyped donors, about 83% belonged to the genetic ancestry cluster associated with self-reported Caucasian donors. Every repertoire in the discovery cohort had been generated on one and the same sequencing platform. High-throughput TCR immunosequencing, statistical association of individual TCRs with disease status, and machine learning were combined to predict cytomegalovirus infection status. Rather than drawing on any new phenotypic data, the later analysis identified candidate immune exposures from TCR beta sequences and the way those sequences occurred across donors. Using immunosequencing, the study profiled T cell repertoires from around 680 subjects and related those repertoires to cytomegalovirus serostatus. An earlier analysis of fewer than 700 of the donors applied high-throughput TCR beta sequencing to assess whether each TCR beta V gene segment acted as functional or pseudogenic. The study was designed to test whether signatures of past pathogen exposure could be identified by cataloging public T cell receptors. HLA typing included class I and class II loci at four-digit resolution. A later analysis re-analyzed previously published TCR beta repertoires from roughly 690 donors and added high-resolution HLA genotyping to study TCR occurrence patterns. A separate validation cohort of about 110 different subjects was used in addition to the 666-subject first cohort.

The cohort comprised 710 or so healthy bone marrow donors. At the time of sampling, every cohort member was nominally healthy, though immune exposures that went unrecorded were likely present. The donor tested CMV seronegative, placing the donor among the 350 or so seronegative members of the cohort. A peripheral blood sample was collected from each donor, and TCR beta sequencing was performed on peripheral blood mononuclear cells. The Qiagen DNeasy Blood Extraction Kit was used to extract genomic DNA from the blood cell samples. V is trimmed back by 2 bases and J by 3 bases, and the junction contains 14 bases that no gene match accounts for. Including cysteine and phenylalanine, the CDR3 has 18 amino acids. Only the CDR3 region is kept as DNA, spanning 54 bases read in frame from base 1. From the germline V gene, CDR1 is MDHEN and CDR2 is SYDVKM. This clone was recorded only once. It lacks a known antigen. Base qualities are not at hand, and no much larger clone is one base apart.

Library preparation was by the immunoSEQ multiplex PCR assay. The multiplex PCR relied on a mix of 60 forward primers for TCR Vbeta segments and 13 reverse primers for TCR Jbeta segments. The CDR3 region of rearranged TCR beta genes was amplified from genomic DNA by a multiplex PCR assay. The Illumina HiSeq System was used to sequence the amplified TCR beta libraries as 87-base-pair reads. The paper's processing steps were these. In a later analysis, 70 million to 95 million unique TCR beta chains were counted across the 690 or so repertoires, and roughly 11 million of these chains were shared by at least two donors. Raw reads were error-corrected and collapsed into unique sequences by a nearest-neighbor algorithm in which closely related sequences were merged to remove PCR and sequencing errors. CDR3 sequences were aligned to IMGT reference sequences to assign V, D and J gene segments. Each retained sequence needed at least a six-nucleotide match to both a V gene segment and a J gene segment. Rearrangements were classified as productive when the CDR3 lacked stop codons and remained in frame with V and J, and all other rearrangements were classified as non-productive. CDR3 was defined according to IMGT convention as the region running from the second conserved V-encoded cysteine to the conserved J-encoded phenylalanine. The earlier analysis of about 610 of the donors excluded sequences that lacked an unambiguous match to a single V gene segment. An earlier analysis of a few hundred of the donors called V segments functional above 56.7% productive rearrangements and segregating when the between-donor standard deviation exceeded 5%. A statistical classification framework was built to diagnose cytomegalovirus status from the catalog of TCR beta chain sequences. A later analysis assigned V and J genes by comparing TCR nucleotide sequences with IMGT/GENE-DB human TR gene sequences. A later analysis assigned CDR3 sequences and most-parsimonious VDJ recombination scenarios with the TCRdist pipeline. In a later analysis, each TCR beta chain was defined by its CDR3 amino acid sequence together with its V-gene family, and reads lacking a unique V-gene family were excluded. As a way to deal with suspected cross-contamination and a sequencing artifact, a later analysis dropped hundreds of nucleotide sequences that were highly shared and had low generation probability. For each public chain, a later analysis derived a clonal expansion index from normalized ranks of inferred template counts within each repertoire. In a later analysis, generation probabilities were computed with a VDJ recombination model fitted to out-of-frame rearrangements, and the resulting probabilities were checked against IGoR. A later analysis scored TCR-TCR, TCR-HLA and TCR-CMV co-occurrence with hypergeometric tests, applying a repertoire-size bias correction to TCR pairs. In a later analysis, false discovery rates were estimated by permuting HLA or CMV assignments 20 times. In a later analysis, co-occurring TCRs were grouped using DBSCAN, and TCRdist sequence similarity was added for clustering within HLA-allele-positive subsets. Co-occurrence clustering excluded repertoires with fewer than 30,000 or more than 120,000 public chains, plus five with anomalous nucleotide sharing. In its TCRdb copy, this immuneACCESS table keeps in-frame sequences only and misses some clones. Where compared with another copy, unresolved V genes explain less than half of these, and the others have no known cause. V, J and clone size were drawn from that table, and D and trimming were deduced from the DNA. The sample yields 150,000 to 200,000 clones; approximately 72% were counted once. The top ten clones comprise around 2.5% of the sample.

What the study reported, not specific to this receptor: The classifier was reported to diagnose cytomegalovirus status with high specificity and sensitivity in both the original and validation cohorts. In vitro tests confirmed that a few of the cytomegalovirus-associated TCR beta chains recognize cytomegalovirus antigens. In the study, some 160 TCR beta chains were listed as associated with cytomegalovirus. Most TCR sequences were seen in very few donors, while some public TCRs were found in many individuals. In a later genetic analysis, a missense DCLRE1C variant was associated with V-gene and J-gene trimming of TCR beta chains, and the association was replicated in an independent cohort. Presence/absence analyses assumed roughly uniform sequencing depth across donors, an assumption that may not hold. The authors suggested that the approach could potentially be extended to other disease states and immunological phenotypes. Several of the top co-occurrence clusters appeared to be linked to parvovirus B19, influenza, CMV and Epstein-Barr virus, according to a later analysis. Assigning TCR associations to individual alleles was difficult when HLA alleles, especially DR and DQ, strongly co-occurred. In a later analysis, 16,951 TCR beta sequences were associated with specific HLA alleles at a false discovery rate of 0.05. The only immune exposure information available for the cohort was CMV serostatus. In a later analysis, HLA-associated TCR beta chains showed more clonal expansion and lower generation probabilities than non-associated chains that were equally common. According to a later genetic analysis, donors in an Asian-associated ancestry cluster had fewer N-insertions in productive TCRs than the approximately 650-donor mean. A further reported finding was that TCR beta sequences accurately predicted the HLA-A and HLA-B alleles for most subjects in the first cohort. A cluster of highly shared sequence variants was judged likely to be a technical artifact of the sequencing pipeline. Because HLA typing was unavailable for some donors at each locus, only the typed subset was used in association tests. Linkage disequilibrium might explain the correlated functional status among segregating V segments, but an unknown experimental factor could not be excluded. Some IMGT-functional V segments, including TRBV6-2 and TRBV6-3, could not be distinguished by the 87-base-pair reads and were therefore excluded. Only TCR beta chains were sequenced in this cohort, and the absence of alpha or paired-chain data limited detectable features. In an earlier analysis of 587 of the donors, most TCR beta V segments appeared in productive rearrangements about 87% or about 30% of the time, broadly matching IMGT annotations. A later analysis found that TCR association rates varied across HLA loci, with DRB1 alleles showing the most associated TCRs and HLA-C alleles the fewest. According to a later analysis, most CMV-associated TCR beta chains appeared to be HLA-restricted, and the HLA associations seemed to be driven largely by CMV exposure. Because counts were too low, more than 15 rarely observed V segments, including chromosome 9 orphons, were left out of the earlier analysis of several hundred of the donors.

The TCR comes from a female donor in good health and CMV-seronegative. The chain is made from TRBV28 and TRBJ2-7; 9 nucleotides in the junction match TRBD2. Material: PBMCs. The CDR3 protein: CASSLAASGMSRYYEQYF. The sequenced DNA is TGTGCCAGCAGTTTAGCGGCTAGCGGGATGTCCCGCTACTACGAGCAGTACTTC.